This T cell receptor (beta chain) was observed in a study of human T cells and chemical hapten exposure. Study details: DPC (0.01%) was patch tested on the upper back and read at 6 days. Mostly female patients had alopecia areata, totalis or universalis. Notes on the study in general: Controls formed significantly fewer large CDR3 similarity clusters than expanded TCRs did.

This clonotype was counted only a few times. The antigen remains unidentified. Time point meaning: patch test 1, 2 weeks after DPC sensitization. As for treatment: therapeutic diphenylcyclopropenone sensitization with weekly scalp DPC. Germline CDR1 is SQVTM and CDR2 is ANQGSEA. Trimming took 4 bases from V and 6 from J; bases not matched to a gene: 2. This CDR3 contains 12 residues. Each CDR3 protein is one row after TCRdb ran MiXCR on the RACE reads. The top ten clones hold approximately 2.5% of a sample with fewer than 500,000 distinct CDR3 sequences, approximately 5% of them seen once. The genes are TRBV29-1 and TRBJ2-2; 7 nucleotides match TRBD2. The source was whole blood, collected in connection with sensitization to the hapten diphenylcyclopropenone (DPC). This TCR was recovered from a woman aged 45-59 years with alopecia areata. Some clones in this sample may be carry-over from other donors' samples. Here the CDR3 DNA reads TGCAGCGTTGTAAGCGGGGCCGGGGAGCTGTTTTTT. As protein: CSVVSGAGELFF.